This section outlines one TCR beta chain sequence together with its context. The data were obtained in a study of blood T cell repertoires in COVID-19. CDR1 SQVTM and CDR2 ANQGSEA come from the germline V gene. The CDR3 runs to 14 residues. J gave up 4 bases and V 4 bases, and 4 bases lay outside the gene matches. This table comes from immunoSEQ multiplex PCR, and its TCRdb copy is limited to in-frame clones, with some not included. The table shows 55,000 to 65,000 clones, with roughly 83% occurring only once. The chain carries TRBV29-1 and TRBJ2-2; 9 nucleotides agree with TRBD1. Sequenced sample: peripheral blood. The TCR originated in a man under 40 with COVID-19, enrolled during active disease. The CDR3 DNA follows: TGCAGCGTTGCGGGGACAGGGTCCACCGGGGAGCTGTTTTTT. Its translation: CSVAGTGSTGELFF.